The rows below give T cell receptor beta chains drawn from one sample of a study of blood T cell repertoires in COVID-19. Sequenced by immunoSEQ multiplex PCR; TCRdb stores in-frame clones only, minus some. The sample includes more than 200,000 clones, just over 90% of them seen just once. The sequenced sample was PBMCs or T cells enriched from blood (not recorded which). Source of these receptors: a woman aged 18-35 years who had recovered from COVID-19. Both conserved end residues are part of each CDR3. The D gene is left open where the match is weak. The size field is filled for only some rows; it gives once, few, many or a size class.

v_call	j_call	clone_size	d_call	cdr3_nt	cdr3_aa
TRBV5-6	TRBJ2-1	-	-	TGTGCCAGCAGCTCGGAGGGGGGGCAGTCCAATGAGCAGTTCTTC	CASSSEGGQSNEQFF
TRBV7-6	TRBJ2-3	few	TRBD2	TGTGCCAGCAGCCCGCGGCTAGCGGGGGGGCGCACAGATACGCAGTATTTT	CASSPRLAGGRTDTQYF
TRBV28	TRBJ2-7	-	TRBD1	TGTGCCAGCAGCCTGGACGGGACAGTCACCTACGAGCAGTACTTC	CASSLDGTVTYEQYF
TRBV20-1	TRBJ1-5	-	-	TGCAGTGCTAGTGGACAGAACCAGCCCCAGCATTTT	CSASGQNQPQHF
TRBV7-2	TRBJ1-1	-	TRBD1	TGTGCCAGCAGCTTAGCGGGGACAGTAAAAGCTTTCTTT	CASSLAGTVKAFF
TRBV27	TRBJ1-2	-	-	TGTGCCAGCAGTTTATCACCAGGCCCCTATGGCTACACCTTC	CASSLSPGPYGYTF
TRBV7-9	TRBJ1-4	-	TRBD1	TGTGCCAGCAGCCCCCGAGGAAGGGGGCAGGAAAAACTGTTTTTT	CASSPRGRGQEKLFF
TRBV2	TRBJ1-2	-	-	TGTGCCAGCACCAGGGACTTCGTCTATGGCTACACCTTC	CASTRDFVYGYTF
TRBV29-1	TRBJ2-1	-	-	TGCAGCGCCAGGGGTGATGAGCAGTTCTTC	CSARGDEQFF
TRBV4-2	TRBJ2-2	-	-	TGTGCCAGCAGCCAAGAGGGTAGGGGGTCGTTTACCGGGGAGCTGTTTTTT	CASSQEGRGSFTGELFF
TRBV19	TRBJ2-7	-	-	TGTGCCTCTAGGGGGGGGACCTACGAGCAGTACTTC	CASRGGTYEQYF
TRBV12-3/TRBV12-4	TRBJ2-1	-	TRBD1	TGTGCCAGCAGGGGACAGGGCTATGATGAGCAGTTCTTC	CASRGQGYDEQFF
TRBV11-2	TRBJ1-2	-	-	TGTGCCAGCAGCTTGCTGAGCTATGGCTACACCTTC	CASSLLSYGYTF
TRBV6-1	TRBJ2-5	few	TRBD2	TGTGCCAGCAGTGCCCGGACTAGCGGGATTCAAGAGACCCAGTACTTC	CASSARTSGIQETQYF
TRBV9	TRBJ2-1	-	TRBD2	TGTGCCAGCAGCGTAGGGGTACTAGCGGGAGGATGGGAGCAGTTCTTC	CASSVGVLAGGWEQFF
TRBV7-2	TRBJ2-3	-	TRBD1	TGTGCCAGCAGCACCGGACAGGGGGCGGATACGCAGTATTTT	CASSTGQGADTQYF
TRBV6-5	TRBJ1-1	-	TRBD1	TGTGCCAGCAGATTATTCGACAGGGCCACTGAAGCTTTCTTT	CASRLFDRATEAFF
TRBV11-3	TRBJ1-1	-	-	TGTGCCAGCAGCTTGGGGGCAGGTGAAGCTTTCTTT	CASSLGAGEAFF
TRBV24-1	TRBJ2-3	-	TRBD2	TGTGCCACCAGTGATCGCGGACTAGCGGGATTCACAGATACGCAGTATTTT	CATSDRGLAGFTDTQYF
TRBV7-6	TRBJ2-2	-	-	TGTGCCAGCAGCTTATCCCCGGGACATTCGAACACCGGGGAGCTGTTTTTT	CASSLSPGHSNTGELFF
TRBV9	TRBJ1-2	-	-	TGTGCCAGCAGCTTGCGGAGAGGAGTCGGGGAAGACTACACCTTC	CASSLRRGVGEDYTF
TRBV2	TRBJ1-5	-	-	TGTGCCAGCAGTGAAAGACAGGATCAGCCCCAGCATTTT	CASSERQDQPQHF
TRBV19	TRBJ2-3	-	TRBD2	TGTGCCAGTAGCCGACGGGGACTAGCGGGAGTCCCAGATACGCAGTATTTT	CASSRRGLAGVPDTQYF
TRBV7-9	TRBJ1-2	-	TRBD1	TGTGCCAGCAGCTTGGGACAGGGGAAAAGCTACACCTTC	CASSLGQGKSYTF
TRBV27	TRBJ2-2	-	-	TGTGCCAGCAGCCGCAGGGGATCCTCTCCGAACACCGGGGAGCTGTTTTTT	CASSRRGSSPNTGELFF
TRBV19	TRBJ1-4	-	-	TGTGCCAGTAGTACCGTGGAGGGAGGAAGGGAAAAACTGTTTTTT	CASSTVEGGREKLFF
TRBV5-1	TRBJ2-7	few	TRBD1	TGCGCCAGCAGCTTGGAGCGGGACAGGGGCCGCGAGCAGTACTTC	CASSLERDRGREQYF
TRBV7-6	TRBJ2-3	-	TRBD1	TGTGCCAGCAGCATTCCGACAGGGGGGAATTCAGATACGCAGTATTTT	CASSIPTGGNSDTQYF
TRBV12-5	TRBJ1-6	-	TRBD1	TGTGCTAGTGGTTTGGAAGGGACAGGTTCACCCCTCCACTTT	CASGLEGTGSPLHF
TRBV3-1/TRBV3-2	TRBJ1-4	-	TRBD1	TGTGCCAGCAGCCAGATAGGACAGGGCCGGGAAAAACTGTTTTTT	CASSQIGQGREKLFF
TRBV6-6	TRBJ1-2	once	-	TGTGCCAGCAGTCGATCCCGGGACAAGTATGGCTACACCTTC	CASSRSRDKYGYTF
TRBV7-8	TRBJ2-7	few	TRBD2	TGTGCCAGCAGCTTACCACCTAGCGGGCCCTACGAGCAGTACTTC	CASSLPPSGPYEQYF
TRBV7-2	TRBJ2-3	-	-	TGTGCCAGCACCCTGGGATCGGGACTGGCGCAGTATTTT	CASTLGSGLAQYF
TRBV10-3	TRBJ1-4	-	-	TGTGCCACGAGGGCCGACGGTTCGGTGGAAAGTGGAGAAAAACTGTTTTTT	CATRADGSVESGEKLFF
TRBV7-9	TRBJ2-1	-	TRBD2	TGTGCCAGCAGCTTAGGTTCGGGGGGGATCTACAATGAGCAGTTCTTC	CASSLGSGGIYNEQFF
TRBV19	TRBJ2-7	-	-	TGTGCCAGTAGCCGGGGGGCAAGCGAGCAGTACTTC	CASSRGASEQYF
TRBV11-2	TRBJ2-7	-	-	TGTGCCAGCAGCTTGGGGCAAATCTACGAGCAGTACTTC	CASSLGQIYEQYF
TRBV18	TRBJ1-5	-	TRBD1	TGTGCCAGCTCACCATCACAGGGGTCTAGGCAGCCCCAGCATTTT	CASSPSQGSRQPQHF
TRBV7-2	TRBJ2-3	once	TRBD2	TGTGCCAGCAGCTTAGGGCACCAGGGGGTAGCGGGGGTAGATACGCAGTATTTT	CASSLGHQGVAGVDTQYF
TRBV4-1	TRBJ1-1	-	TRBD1	TGCGCCAGCAGCCAAGAAAAAAGGGGGCGCGGGGCTGAAGCTTTCTTT	CASSQEKRGRGAEAFF
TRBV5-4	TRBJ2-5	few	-	TGTGCCAGCAGCCGAGACCAAGAGACCCAGTACTTC	CASSRDQETQYF
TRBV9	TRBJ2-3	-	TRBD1	TGTGCCAGCAGCGTAACTCCAGGGGGAGGCACAGATACGCAGTATTTT	CASSVTPGGGTDTQYF
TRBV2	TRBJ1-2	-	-	TGTGCCAGCAAAGACGGGGATGGCTACACCTTC	CASKDGDGYTF
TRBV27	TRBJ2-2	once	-	TGTGCCAGCAGTTTAGAGGGGGTCACCGGGGAGCTGTTTTTT	CASSLEGVTGELFF
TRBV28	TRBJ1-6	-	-	TGTGCCAGCAGTCTACCCCCGACGGGAGGAAATTCACCCCTCCACTTT	CASSLPPTGGNSPLHF
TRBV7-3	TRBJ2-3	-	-	TGTGCCAGCAGTTCGGGTAAACAGTCCCTGAGACAGACAGATACGCAGTATTTT	CASSSGKQSLRQTDTQYF
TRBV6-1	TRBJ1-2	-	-	TGTGCCAGCAGTGAAACCGTGCAGGTTGTCTATGGCTACACCTTC	CASSETVQVVYGYTF
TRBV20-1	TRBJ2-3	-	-	TGCAGTGCTAGTGGGGTCTTGGATCCGTCAGGGGTATCCGTAAACACAGATACGCAGTATTTT	CSASGVLDPSGVSVNTDTQYF
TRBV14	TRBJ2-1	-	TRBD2	TGTGCCAGCAGCCCTGGGACTAGCTGGTTGAATGACAATGAGCAGTTCTTC	CASSPGTSWLNDNEQFF
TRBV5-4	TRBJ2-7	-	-	TGTGCCAGCAGCCGATCCAGTAGCGGCTCCTACGAGCAGTACTTC	CASSRSSSGSYEQYF